This TCR beta chain was retrieved from a study of cytomegalovirus exposure and HLA in healthy donors. Study-wide points: Productive status was seen about 90% or about 30% of the time for most TCR beta V segments in an earlier analysis.

Healthy bone marrow donors made up the donor group. Though nominally healthy at sampling, donors likely had unrecorded immune exposures. Regarding this clone: Its antigen is undetermined.

Losses at the gene ends were 3 bases for V and 4 bases for J; bases not matched to a gene: 4. CDR1 KGHSH and CDR2 LQKENI come from the germline V gene. The CDR3 extends over 14 amino acids. The PCR had 60 Vbeta and 13 Jbeta primers. Original handling: An analysis that came later counted 80 million or so unique TCR beta chains, approximately 12 million shared. Profiled with immunoSEQ multiplex PCR; TCRdb holds only in-frame clones, not every one. V, J and clone size reflect that table, while D and trimming were determined from the DNA. The sample has under 95,000 clones; roughly 83% are singletons. J is TRBJ1-2 and V is TRBV18; 8 positions agree with TRBD1. The sequence was obtained from a woman between 40 and 55 years old in good health and CMV-seropositive. Sample: PBMCs. CDR3 in amino acids: CASSPIGTGYGYTF. The DNA of the CDR3 is TGTGCCAGCTCACCGATAGGGACAGGCTATGGCTACACCTTC.